The 29 T cell receptor beta chains below all came from one sample that was sequenced in a study of T cells expressing NK-cell markers. TCRdb processed the 5' RACE reads again and assigns one entry to each CDR3 protein, with no DNA. The sample includes some 600,000 distinct CDR3 sequences. The sample taken for sequencing was blood T cells: a sorted CD56 or NKG2C T cell subset, CD4+ or CD8+ T cells, or bulk PBMC T cells (not recorded which). The receptors come from a man younger than 35 in good health.

This chain joins TRBV7-2 and TRBJ2-3; the TRBD1 assignment by TCRdb is unverifiable without DNA. In germline, CDR1 is SGHTA, CDR2 FQGNSA. The length of the CDR3 is 15 residues. The CDR3 sequence: CASSLLAGAWGTQYF.

This CDR3 is CASRGGPSRFYGYTF. The rearrangement uses TRBV12-3 or TRBV12-4 and TRBJ1-2; lacking DNA, the TRBD1 call made by TCRdb goes unchecked. The CDR3 covers 15 residues.

The chain is built from TRBV7-6 and TRBJ2-5; there is no DNA to check the TCRdb D call of TRBD1. This CDR3 has 15 residues. Germline lookup yields CDR1 SGHVS and CDR2 FNYEAQ. The CDR3 sequence: CASSYGTGRRETQYF.

V gene TRBV6-1 combines with J gene TRBJ2-2. Germline-derived CDR1 and CDR2 are MNHNS and SASEGT. The CDR3 is 14 amino acids. CDR3 amino acids: CASSEQINTGELFF.

The chain combines TRBV4-3 with TRBJ2-3. Looked up from germline, CDR1 is LGHNA and CDR2 is YSLEER. The CDR3 runs 14 residues. CDR3 loop: CASSQESFPAAQYF.

This sequence joins TRBV5-1 and TRBJ2-7. The CDR3 extends over 12 amino acids. The germline V gene encodes CDR1 SGHRS and CDR2 YFSETQ. The CDR3 sequence: CASSLGRDEQYF. Filled out from reference TRBV5-1 and TRBJ2-7, the complete variable domain reads KAGVTQTPRYLIKTRGQQVTLSCSPISGHRSVSWYQQTPGQGLQFLFEYFSETQRNKGNFPGRFSGRQFSNSRSEMNVSTLELGDSALYLCASSLGRDEQYFGPGTRLTVT.

The V gene is TRBV7-9, the J gene TRBJ1-1. The CDR3 extends over 15 amino acids. CDR1 is SEHNR and CDR2 is FQNEAQ in the germline V gene (reference sequence). Here the CDR3 reads CASSPLGGQNTEAFF.

The chain uses TRBV5-1 and TRBJ2-1. This CDR3 has 12 amino acids. Germline assignment: CDR1 SGHRS and CDR2 YFSETQ. The CDR3 here is CASNMDYGEQFF.

The chain recombines TRBV12-3 or TRBV12-4 with TRBJ1-2. The CDR3 loop spans 12 amino acids. CDR3 protein: CASSLLEYGYTF.

The genes are TRBV3-1 and TRBJ2-2; lacking DNA, the TRBD2 call made by TCRdb goes unchecked. The CDR3 sequence is 16 residues long. Germline CDR1 LGHDT, CDR2 YNNKEL (reference sequence). CDR3 in amino acids: CASSQEGTILAGELFF.

The CDR3 is CASTGSGVAKNIQYF. The chain links TRBV12-3 or TRBV12-4 to TRBJ2-4. The CDR3 is 15 amino acids.

The V and J genes are TRBV5-6 and TRBJ1-2. CDR1 is SGHDT and CDR2 is YYEEEE in the germline V gene. The CDR3 covers 14 residues. The CDR3 sequence is CASSLERAPYGYTF.

J is TRBJ2-1 and V is TRBV12-3 or TRBV12-4. The CDR3 is 13 residues long. CDR3 protein: CASSSHKTASKFF.

The genes are TRBV27 and TRBJ2-7; TCRdb gives TRBD2 as the D gene, but with no DNA this cannot be confirmed. Looked up from germline, CDR1 is MNHEY and CDR2 is SMNVEV (reference sequence). CDR3 length equals 15 residues. The CDR3: CASSSLAGEEYEQYF.

The gene calls are TRBV5-1 and TRBJ2-2; the TCRdb D gene call, TRBD2, has no DNA to confirm it. CDR3 length equals 16 residues. Germline V lookup: CDR1 SGHRS, CDR2 YFSETQ. The CDR3 region is CASSTWTSGDTGELFF.

This chain uses TRBV24-1 with TRBJ2-1; TCRdb selects TRBD2, and the lack of DNA leaves this call unchecked. CDR3 length equals 18 residues. The germline V gene encodes CDR1 KGHDR and CDR2 SFDVKD. The chain's CDR3 is CATSDPGLAVQGYNEQFF.

This sequence joins TRBV4-1 and TRBJ2-2. There are 17 residues in the CDR3. The germline V gene has CDR1 MGHRA and CDR2 YSYEKL. This CDR3 is CASSQVAHGVRSGELFF.

The chain carries TRBV20-1 and TRBJ2-3; without DNA, the TCRdb call of TRBD2 cannot be checked. Germline loops: CDR1 DFQATT, CDR2 SNEGSKA (reference sequence). The length of the CDR3 is 14 residues. CDR3 loop: CSARGPTRPDTQYF.

The chain recombines TRBV5-1 with TRBJ2-1; the D call of TRBD1 rests on TCRdb alone, since no DNA is present to check it. The CDR3 has 14 residues. From germline, CDR1 is SGHRS and CDR2 YFSETQ. CDR3 region: CASGQYGSYNEQFF.

The chain has TRBV11-3 and TRBJ1-5; the TRBD1 assignment by TCRdb is unverifiable without DNA. The CDR3 is 18 residues long. Germline assignment: CDR1 SGHNT and CDR2 YENEEA. The CDR3 is CASSLGQVSDVSNQPQHF.

V and J are TRBV12-3 or TRBV12-4 and TRBJ2-3; TCRdb selects TRBD1, and the lack of DNA leaves this call unchecked. The CDR3 totals 15 residues. The CDR3 loop reads CASSLTRGGEDTQYF.

This chain uses TRBV6-2 or TRBV6-3 with TRBJ2-1; TCRdb calls TRBD1, which cannot be checked without DNA. This CDR3 is 16 amino acids long. The germline V gene encodes CDR1 MNHEY and CDR2 SVGEGT. The CDR3 sequence: CASSYSVAPSYNEQFF.

The rearrangement uses TRBV5-1 and TRBJ2-1; TCRdb's assignment of TRBD1 cannot be checked, as there is no DNA. The germline V gene encodes CDR1 SGHRS and CDR2 YFSETQ. The CDR3 runs to 17 residues. CDR3 region: CASSVPLSVTSYNEQFF.

V is TRBV25-1 and J is TRBJ2-1; the D gene TCRdb calls, TRBD1, cannot be checked with no DNA. The germline V gene has CDR1 MGHDK and CDR2 SYGVNS. There are 15 residues in the CDR3. Here the CDR3 reads CASSEAGAGVYEQFF.

V and J are TRBV20-1 and TRBJ2-1; as DNA is missing, the TRBD1 call by TCRdb cannot be tested. This CDR3 is built from 14 residues. The germline gives CDR1 DFQATT, CDR2 SNEGSKA (reference sequence). CDR3 in amino acids: CSAIGPGSGNEQFF.

V usage is TRBV7-8 and J usage is TRBJ2-7; TCRdb proposes TRBD1, but this gene call is untestable without DNA. This CDR3 is 15 amino acids long. The germline V gene encodes CDR1 SGHVS and CDR2 FQNEAQ. CDR3 sequence reads: CASSGGTGGWYEQYF.

V and J are TRBV7-9 and TRBJ1-5; the D call from TCRdb, TRBD1, cannot be confirmed without DNA. The CDR3 runs 14 residues. From germline, CDR1 is SEHNR and CDR2 FQNEAQ (reference sequence). Here the CDR3 reads CASTSSTGNQPQHF.

The chain employs TRBV7-9 and TRBJ1-1; with no DNA, the TCRdb D assignment of TRBD1 cannot be verified. Germline CDR1 is SEHNR and CDR2 is FQNEAQ (reference sequence). The CDR3 runs 14 residues. The CDR3 sequence is CASSPGTGHTEAFF.

This chain joins TRBV18 and TRBJ1-2. CDR3 length equals 13 residues. In germline, CDR1 is KGHSH, CDR2 LQKENI. The CDR3 sequence: CASSPSPLYGYTF.